Below are 24 T cell receptor beta chains sequenced from a single sample in a study of identical twins. TCRdb ran MiXCR on the 5' RACE reads and lists one entry per CDR3 protein. The sample includes some 460,000 distinct CDR3 sequences, 11% to 15% of them seen just once. Another study also made use of these data, one on yellow fever vaccine responses in identical twins.

Sequencing input: CD4+ T cells sorted from blood. The receptors stem from a woman under 30 in good health.

Only a few counts were recorded for this clonotype. The chain employs TRBV11-1 and TRBJ2-3, with 12 positions matching TRBD2. V lost 6 bases to trimming and J lost 3 bases; unmatched junction nucleotides: 13. The CDR3 covers 18 residues. Germline V lookup: CDR1 SGHAT, CDR2 FQDESV (reference sequence). For the CDR3, the DNA is TGTGCCAGCAGACAAAGACTAGCGGGAGTAAAAGGGACAGATACGCAGTATTTT. It yields the protein CASRQRLAGVKGTDTQYF.

This clonotype has more than one count but fewer than ten. The chain couples TRBV6-1 to TRBJ2-3, with TRBD2 identical over 9 bases. This CDR3 is 16 amino acids long. Per germline, CDR1 MNHNS and CDR2 SASEGT. V lost 5 bases and J lost 5; bases outside the gene matches: 11. The CDR3 is CASSRIISGGGDTQYF. CDR3 sequence (DNA): TGTGCCAGCAGTCGGATCATTAGCGGGGGTGGAGATACGCAGTATTTT.

The chain joins TRBV12-5 to TRBJ2-1, with 7 bases identical to TRBD2. The CDR3 spans 15 residues. Germline assignment: CDR1 LGHNT and CDR2 FRNRAP. V lost 1 base and J lost 5; bases outside the gene matches: 5. The CDR3 is CASGLGTSAHNEQFF. As DNA, the CDR3 is TGTGCTAGTGGTTTGGGCACTAGCGCCCACAATGAGCAGTTCTTC.

This rearrangement joins TRBV28 to TRBJ1-5, with D maybe TRBD1 (6 bases). The CDR3 consists of 13 residues. Trimming took off 7 bases at V and 3 bases at J, with 10 bases between the two ends. Germline CDR1 is MDHEN and CDR2 is SYDVKM. CDR3 sequence: CASNGQNNQPQHF. The CDR3 DNA sequence: TGTGCCAGCAACGGACAGAACAATCAGCCCCAGCATTTT.

The J gene is TRBJ2-1, the V gene TRBV15, with 8 positions matching TRBD2. Germline V lookup: CDR1 LNHNV, CDR2 YYDKDF (reference sequence). The length of the CDR3 is 16 residues. After removal of 3 bases from V and 0 bases from J, the junction contained 4 bases not matched to a gene. The CDR3 DNA reads as TGTGCCACCAGCAGGATAGCGGGAAGCTCCTACAATGAGCAGTTCTTC. Translation gives CATSRIAGSSYNEQFF.

This clonotype was seen a handful of times. CDR3 region: CSVEQGPDTQYF. DNA of the CDR3: TGCAGCGTTGAACAGGGTCCAGATACGCAGTATTTT. The rearrangement uses TRBV29-1 and TRBJ2-3; D may be TRBD1 (5 bases). Trimming removed 2 bases from V and 4 bases from J, with 7 bases in between. Germline V gene lookup returns CDR1 SQVTM and CDR2 ANQGSEA. This CDR3 is 12 amino acids long.

This clonotype turned up a few times. This chain connects TRBV2 to TRBJ2-7; maybe TRBD2 (6 bases). The V end was cut by 0 bases, the J end by 9 bases, with 12 bases between. The CDR3 sequence is 13 residues long. Germline V lookup: CDR1 SNHLY, CDR2 FYNNEI. The CDR3 here is CASSEARRRGQYF. DNA of the CDR3: TGTGCCAGCAGTGAAGCGCGAAGGAGGGGGCAGTACTTC.

The V call is TRBV2, the J call TRBJ2-7, with TRBD1 identical over 10 bases. The germline V gene encodes CDR1 SNHLY and CDR2 FYNNEI. CDR3 size: 14 residues. The V gene end was trimmed by 6 bases and the J gene end by 2 bases; junction bases not matched to a gene: 4. The CDR3 sequence: CASRPGQGTYEQYF. In nucleotides, the CDR3 is TGTGCCAGCAGACCGGGACAGGGGACCTACGAGCAGTACTTC.

This sequence joins TRBV6-5 and TRBJ2-5; D gene ambiguous. This CDR3 region has 14 residues. The ends were cut back, 0 bases at V and 4 bases at J, with 9 bases in the middle. CDR1 and CDR2 from the germline V gene are MNHEY and SVGAGI. CDR3 sequence reads: CASSYSGSGETQYF. Here the CDR3 DNA reads TGTGCCAGCAGTTACTCCGGGTCGGGAGAGACCCAGTACTTC.

This clonotype was recorded a few times. The rearrangement joins TRBV5-1 to TRBJ2-3; 15 nucleotides line up with TRBD2. From germline, CDR1 is SGHRS and CDR2 YFSETQ. The CDR3 consists of 18 residues. V lost 3 bases and J lost 0; bases outside the gene matches: 5. CDR3 coding DNA: TGCGCCAGCAGCTCGGGACTAGCGGGGGGCCAGAGCACAGATACGCAGTATTTT. Protein product: CASSSGLAGGQSTDTQYF.

The chain links TRBV29-1 to TRBJ2-7, with D perhaps being TRBD1 or TRBD2 (6 bases each). Trimming removed 1 base from V and 4 bases from J, with 14 bases in between. CDR1 SQVTM and CDR2 ANQGSEA come from the germline V gene. The CDR3 is 14 residues long. For the CDR3, the DNA is TGCAGCGTTGAAGGCGGGGCAGGGGTTTACGAGCAGTACTTC. Translated, it gives CSVEGGAGVYEQYF.

The chain has TRBV6-9 and TRBJ1-2; unclear D gene. In germline, CDR1 is MNHGY, CDR2 SVAAGI. V was shortened by 2 bases and J by 3 bases, with 13 bases between the two germline ends. This CDR3 has 15 amino acids. The CDR3 DNA sequence: TGTGCCAGCAGTTATACGCGGGTTCTGTACTATGGCTACACCTTC. Its translation is CASSYTRVLYYGYTF.

This clonotype has at least ten counts. The chain carries TRBV2 and TRBJ2-1; D gene ambiguous. V lost 8 bases and J lost 9, with 17 bases in between. The CDR3 covers 13 residues. Germline V gene lookup returns CDR1 SNHLY and CDR2 FYNNEI. CDR3 residues: CASVASEAGEQFF. The CDR3 DNA reads TGTGCCAGCGTTGCTAGTGAAGCCGGTGAGCAGTTCTTC. Full variable domain (outside the CDR3, taken from reference TRBV2 and TRBJ2-1): EPEVTQTPSHQVTQMGQEVILRCVPISNHLYFYWYRQILGQKVEFLVSFYNNEISEKSEIFDDQFSVERPDGSNFTLKIRSTKLEDSAMYFCASVASEAGEQFFGPGTRLTVL.

The V gene is TRBV19, the J gene TRBJ1-2; tentatively, D is TRBD1 (6 bases). Germline CDR1 reads LNHDA; CDR2 reads SQIVND (reference sequence). V was pared by 11 bases and J by 8 bases, with 15 bases between. The CDR3 covers 11 residues. CDR3 protein: CAGRTRGGYTF. CDR3 in DNA: TGTGCCGGCAGGACGAGGGGGGGCTACACCTTC.

This clonotype was detected only a few times. This chain connects TRBV10-2 to TRBJ2-7; the match to TRBD2 covers 14 bases. The germline V gene has CDR1 WSHSY and CDR2 SAAADI. This CDR3 is 16 amino acids long. V shed 4 bases and J 6 bases; nucleotides not matched to a gene: 8. In nucleotides, the CDR3 is TGCGCCAGCAGTGGTCCGCCGGGACTAGCGGGAGTCGAGCAGTACTTC. Protein: CASSGPPGLAGVEQYF.

This clonotype was observed a handful of times. The J gene is TRBJ2-3, the V gene TRBV28, with D perhaps matching TRBD1 or TRBD2 (5 bases each). V lost 5 bases, J lost 1 base, and 16 bases lay in between. The length of the CDR3 is 16 residues. In germline, CDR1 is MDHEN, CDR2 SYDVKM. For the CDR3, the DNA is TGTGCCAGCAGTCACCCCCGGGACGGAGGCACAGATACGCAGTATTTT. Amino acid sequence: CASSHPRDGGTDTQYF.

The V call is TRBV7-9, the J call TRBJ2-1; D not resolved. Germline V gene sequence: CDR1 SEHNR, CDR2 FQNEAQ (reference sequence). This CDR3 comprises 14 residues. V lost 3 bases and J lost 0, with 6 bases in between. The CDR3 is CASSFDFSYNEQFF. DNA for the CDR3: TGTGCCAGCAGCTTCGATTTCTCCTACAATGAGCAGTTCTTC.

The chain joins TRBV25-1 to TRBJ2-2; TRBD2 aligns across 11 bases. The V gene's germline CDR1 is MGHDK and CDR2 SYGVNS. The CDR3 covers 17 residues. After removal of 5 bases from V and 3 bases from J, the junction contained 8 bases not matched to a gene. The CDR3 here is CASSFSGRAQHTGELFF. The CDR3 nucleotides are TGTGCCAGCAGTTTTAGCGGGAGGGCCCAGCACACCGGGGAGCTGTTTTTT.

This chain connects TRBV6-1 to TRBJ1-1; no reliable D call. CDR3 length: 13 amino acids. Per the germline V gene, CDR1 is MNHNS and CDR2 is SASEGT. V was trimmed by 7 bases and J by 0 bases, leaving 9 bases between them. CDR3 sequence: CASMQDLNTEAFF. The CDR3 nucleotides are TGTGCCAGCATGCAGGACCTGAACACTGAAGCTTTCTTT.

This clonotype showed up many times. The V call is TRBV4-3, the J call TRBJ2-1, with D perhaps matching TRBD2 (6 bases). The germline V gene has CDR1 LGHNA and CDR2 YSLEER. This CDR3 region has 17 residues. V was clipped by 0 bases and J by 8 bases, with 20 bases between them. The CDR3 DNA reads as TGCGCCAGCAGCCAAGATTGGTTGCGGGGCACTCTGGATGAGCAGTTCTTC. Amino acids: CASSQDWLRGTLDEQFF.

This chain uses TRBV6-1 with TRBJ2-3; 10 nucleotides agree with TRBD2. V shed 5 bases, J shed 0 bases, and the junction held 11 bases outside the gene matches. Germline CDR1 MNHNS, CDR2 SASEGT. CDR3 size: 18 residues. The CDR3 DNA follows: TGTGCCAGCAGTCGTTCGTGGCTAGCGGGGGTTAGCACAGATACGCAGTATTTT. Translating it yields CASSRSWLAGVSTDTQYF.

There are a few counts of this clonotype. At one of its ends the junction is not consistent with the germline gene, which may arise from a read error. This chain links TRBV20-1 with TRBJ1-5, with 10 bases fitting TRBD1. This CDR3 is 17 amino acids long. Germline V gene sequence: CDR1 DFQATT, CDR2 SNEGSKA (reference sequence). The CDR3 DNA is TGCTGTGCTAGAGATGACAGGGGGCTTGGGTCTCGTCAGCCCCAGCATTTT. The encoded protein is CCARDDRGLGSRQPQHF.

V gene TRBV3-1 combines with J gene TRBJ1-5, with D possibly TRBD1 on 6 matching bases. Germline V gives CDR1 LGHDT, CDR2 YNNKEL (reference sequence). The CDR3 is 13 residues long. V lost 4 bases and J lost 6, with 10 bases in between. The CDR3 DNA sequence: TGTGCCAGCAGCCGGACAGCCTTTCAGCCCCAGCATTTT. It yields the protein CASSRTAFQPQHF. Full variable domain (outside the CDR3, taken from reference TRBV3-1 and TRBJ1-5): DTAVSQTPKYLVTQMGNDKSIKCEQNLGHDTMYWYKQDSKKFLKIMFSYNNKELIINETVPNRFSPKSPDKAHLNLHINSLELGDSAVYFCASSRTAFQPQHFGDGTRLSIL.

A few counts support this clonotype. The CDR3 DNA follows: TGCGCCAGCAGCTACCGACAGGGGGCGAACACCGGGGAGCTGTTTTTT. Translating gives CASSYRQGANTGELFF. The V gene is TRBV5-1, the J gene TRBJ2-2, with 9 nucleotides matching TRBD1. In germline, CDR1 is SGHRS, CDR2 YFSETQ. Trimming removed 3 bases from V and 0 bases from J; junction bases left unmatched: 3. The length of the CDR3 is 16 residues.